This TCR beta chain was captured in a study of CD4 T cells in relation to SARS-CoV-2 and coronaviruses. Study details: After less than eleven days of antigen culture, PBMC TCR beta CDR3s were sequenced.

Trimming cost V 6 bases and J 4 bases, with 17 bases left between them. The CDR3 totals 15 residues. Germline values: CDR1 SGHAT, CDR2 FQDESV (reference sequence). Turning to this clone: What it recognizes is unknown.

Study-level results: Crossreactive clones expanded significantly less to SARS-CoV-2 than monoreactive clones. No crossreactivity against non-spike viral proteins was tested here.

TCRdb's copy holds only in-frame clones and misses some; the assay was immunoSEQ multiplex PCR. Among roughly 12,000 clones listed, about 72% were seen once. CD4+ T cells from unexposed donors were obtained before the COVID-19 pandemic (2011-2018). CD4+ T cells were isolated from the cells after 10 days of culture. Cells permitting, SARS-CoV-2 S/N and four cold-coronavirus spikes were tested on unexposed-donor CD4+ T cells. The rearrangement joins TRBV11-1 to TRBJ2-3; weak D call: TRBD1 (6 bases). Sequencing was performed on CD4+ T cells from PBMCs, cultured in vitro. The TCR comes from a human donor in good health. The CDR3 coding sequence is TGTGCCAGCAGTCTACCAGGGGTTGTTTCAGATACGCAGTATTTT. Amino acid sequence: CASSLPGVVSDTQYF. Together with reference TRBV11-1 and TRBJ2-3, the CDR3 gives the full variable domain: EAEVAQSPRYKITEKSQAVAFWCDPISGHATLYWYRQILGQGPELLVQFQDESVVDDSQLPKDRFSAERLKGVDSTLKIQPAELGDSAMYLCASSLPGVVSDTQYFGPGTRLTVL.